Each of the 26 T cell receptor beta chains below was sequenced from the same sample in a study of blood T cell repertoires in COVID-19. Data came from immunoSEQ multiplex PCR; TCRdb stores just in-frame clones and leaves some out. The sample comprises some 170,000 clones, over 80% of which are singletons, and around 6.7% rests with the top ten. The sequenced sample was peripheral blood. The source of these receptors is a woman in her thirties or forties with COVID-19, enrolled during active disease.

This chain joins TRBV5-1 and TRBJ1-2; D is ambiguous. V was trimmed by 0 bases and J by 4 bases, leaving 4 bases between them. The CDR3 extends over 12 amino acids. The germline V gene has CDR1 SGHRS and CDR2 YFSETQ. The CDR3 is CASSLGSYGYTF. CDR3 nucleotide sequence: TGCGCCAGCAGCTTGGGGAGCTATGGCTACACCTTC.

The chain joins TRBV28 to TRBJ2-7; 7 nucleotides agree with TRBD2. CDR1 is MDHEN, CDR2 SYDVKM, per germline. After removal of 4 bases from V and 3 bases from J, the junction contained 9 bases not matched to a gene. The CDR3 sequence is 15 residues long. The CDR3 is CASSSIRAGSYEQYF. The DNA of the CDR3 is TGTGCCAGCAGTTCCATAAGAGCGGGGAGCTACGAGCAGTACTTC.

The chain is built from TRBV11-1 and TRBJ2-2, with 9 bases aligning to TRBD2. This CDR3 is 18 amino acids long. CDR1 and CDR2 from the germline V gene are SGHAT and FQDESV (reference sequence). The trim removed 0 bases at V and 1 base at J, leaving 6 bases unmatched. CDR3 nucleotides: TGTGCCAGCAGCTTAGCCCGTCCTAGCGGGGTGAACACCGGGGAGCTGTTTTTT. As protein: CASSLARPSGVNTGELFF.

The chain recombines TRBV5-1 with TRBJ2-2; TRBD1 agrees at 9 bases. The CDR3 is 14 amino acids. Trimming took 4 bases from V and 5 from J; bases not matched to a gene: 3. From germline, CDR1 is SGHRS and CDR2 YFSETQ. CDR3 bases: TGCGCCAGCAGCGCCGGACAGGGGACCGGGGAGCTGTTTTTT. Protein sequence: CASSAGQGTGELFF.

The chain is built from TRBV27 and TRBJ2-7; maybe TRBD1 (5 bases). Germline V gene sequence: CDR1 MNHEY, CDR2 SMNVEV (reference sequence). The CDR3 consists of 14 residues. Trimming took 6 bases from V and 4 from J, leaving 16 bases between them. CDR3 sequence: CASSYIGALYEQYF. The CDR3 bases are TGTGCCAGCAGCTATATTGGGGCCTTATACGAGCAGTACTTC.

The J gene is TRBJ2-2, the V gene TRBV6-5, with 9 bases lining up with TRBD1. The germline gives CDR1 MNHEY, CDR2 SVGAGI. V shed 6 bases and J 3 bases; nucleotides not matched to a gene: 5. This CDR3 comprises 15 residues. CDR3 residues: CASRTGGFDTGELFF. The CDR3 DNA reads TGTGCCAGCAGGACAGGGGGGTTCGACACCGGGGAGCTGTTTTTT.

This sequence joins TRBV2 and TRBJ2-2; D might be TRBD1 (7 bases). CDR1 SNHLY and CDR2 FYNNEI come from the germline V gene. The CDR3 length is 15 residues. V lost 6 bases, J lost 9 bases, and 20 bases lay in between. The CDR3 DNA sequence: TGTGCCAGCAGCCCTGGACGGCCAGGGGGGAGGGAGCTGTTTTTT. This translates into CASSPGRPGGRELFF.

In this sample, this clone turned up once. The chain carries TRBV5-1 and TRBJ1-4; maybe TRBD1 (5 bases). Germline values: CDR1 SGHRS, CDR2 YFSETQ. The CDR3 length is 15 residues. Trimming pared 6 bases from V and 2 bases from J, leaving 14 bases between. CDR3 nucleotide sequence: TGCGCCAGCATTTGGGGGGTGGGGACTAATGAAAAACTGTTTTTT. Residues: CASIWGVGTNEKLFF.

The rearrangement uses TRBV11-3 and TRBJ2-2; D ambiguous. CDR1 and CDR2 (germline): SGHNT, YENEEA. V dropped 5 bases and J dropped 1 base, with 17 bases sitting between them. The CDR3 is made up of 17 amino acids. The CDR3 region has the DNA TGTGCCAGCAGCGTCCGAGCCCAAGCCGGGAACACCGGGGAGCTGTTTTTT. Amino acid sequence: CASSVRAQAGNTGELFF. The full variable domain, in which reference TRBV11-3 and TRBJ2-2 provide the parts outside the CDR3, is EAGVVQSPRYKIIEKKQPVAFWCNPISGHNTLYWYLQNLGQGPELLIRYENEEAVDDSQLPKDRFSAERLKGVDSTLKIQPAELGDSAVYLCASSVRAQAGNTGELFFGEGSRLTVL.

The V and J genes are TRBV5-4 and TRBJ1-2; D is perhaps TRBD1 (6 bases). The CDR3 loop spans 13 amino acids. Germline CDR1 and CDR2: SGHNT and YYREEE (reference sequence). V was cut by 5 bases and J by 2 bases, with 10 bases left in between. For the CDR3, the DNA is TGTGCCAGCAGTTCTACAGGGAACTATGGCTACACCTTC. Translated: CASSSTGNYGYTF.

The rearrangement joins TRBV6-2 or TRBV6-3 to TRBJ1-1; D unresolved. Trimming left V 0 bases short and J 0 bases short, with 11 bases between. The CDR3 runs 16 residues. The V gene's germline CDR1 is MNHEY and CDR2 SVGEGT. The CDR3 sequence: CASSYSIFNMNTEAFF. The CDR3 DNA reads TGTGCCAGCAGTTACTCGATATTCAACATGAACACTGAAGCTTTCTTT.

This chain connects TRBV6-5 to TRBJ1-5, with D possibly being TRBD1 (5 bases). Trimming removed 4 bases from V and 6 bases from J, with 13 bases in between. The CDR3 loop spans 14 amino acids. Germline-derived CDR1 and CDR2 are MNHEY and SVGAGI. The CDR3: CASSSGVEGQPQHF. The CDR3 DNA reads as TGTGCCAGCAGTTCGGGGGTGGAGGGTCAGCCCCAGCATTTT.

This chain joins TRBV28 and TRBJ2-2; D is ambiguous. V lost 1 base and J 5 bases, leaving 8 bases between the germline ends. Germline loops: CDR1 MDHEN, CDR2 SYDVKM. This CDR3 region has 14 residues. For the CDR3, the DNA is TGTGCCAGCAGTTTATATATGACTACCGGGGAGCTGTTTTTT. Protein: CASSLYMTTGELFF.

The rearrangement joins TRBV7-2 to TRBJ1-5; D is unclear. CDR1 and CDR2 from the germline V gene are SGHTA and FQGNSA. CDR3 length equals 14 residues. V shed 3 bases and J shed 3 bases, with 9 bases lying between them. The CDR3 region is CASSFEALNQPQHF. CDR3 coding DNA: TGTGCCAGCAGCTTCGAGGCCCTCAATCAGCCCCAGCATTTT.

V gene TRBV28 combines with J gene TRBJ1-2; 10 positions agree with TRBD1. From germline, CDR1 is MDHEN and CDR2 SYDVKM. The CDR3 covers 14 residues. V trimming: 6 bases; J trimming: 7 bases; junction bases outside the gene matches: 8. The CDR3, as DNA: TGTGCCAGCAGCCCGGGACAGGGGATCTCTGGCTACACCTTC. Translated, it gives CASSPGQGISGYTF.

This clone came up a few times. V and J are TRBV27 and TRBJ1-5, with D uncertain. CDR1 and CDR2 from the germline V gene are MNHEY and SMNVEV (reference sequence). The CDR3 totals 17 residues. With 0 bases removed from V and 3 bases from J, the gap between germline ends came to 15 bases. The CDR3 is CASSLSSPTRHNQPQHF. The CDR3 nucleotides read TGTGCCAGCAGTTTATCTTCCCCGACACGGCACAATCAGCCCCAGCATTTT.

The chain has TRBV19 and TRBJ1-1; possibly TRBD1 for D (6 bases). V was pared by 8 bases and J by 0 bases, with 10 bases between. The CDR3 consists of 13 residues. Germline V gene sequence: CDR1 LNHDA, CDR2 SQIVND (reference sequence). CDR3 DNA: TGTGCCAGTGGTTACAGGGTGAACACTGAAGCTTTCTTT. It is translated as CASGYRVNTEAFF.

About this clone itself: Other DNA sequences in this sample translate to the same CDR3. The V gene is TRBV18, the J gene TRBJ1-6, with TRBD1 as a possible D gene (6 bases). From germline, CDR1 is KGHSH and CDR2 LQKENI. The length of the CDR3 is 13 residues. Trimming pared 4 bases from V and 8 bases from J, leaving 9 bases between. The CDR3 DNA reads TGTGCCAGCTCACTAAACAGGGATTCACCCCTCCACTTT. Translation gives CASSLNRDSPLHF.

This clone is a singleton in its sample. The chain uses TRBV5-1 and TRBJ1-2; 8 bases agree with TRBD1. Germline CDR1 is SGHRS and CDR2 is YFSETQ. The CDR3 consists of 12 residues. V lost 0 bases and J lost 11; bases outside the gene matches: 3. This chain's CDR3 is CASSLDRGTYTF. The CDR3 DNA sequence: TGCGCCAGCAGCTTGGACAGGGGGACTTACACCTTC.

The chain uses TRBV7-3 and TRBJ2-7; D is possibly TRBD1 (6 bases). V lost 5 bases and J 2 bases, leaving 13 bases between the germline ends. The germline CDR1 and CDR2 sequences are SGHTA and FQGTGA. This CDR3 spans 14 amino acids. CDR3 sequence reads: CASSPRRDTYEQYF. The CDR3 nucleotides are TGTGCCAGCAGCCCCAGACGGGACACCTACGAGCAGTACTTC.

V gene TRBV25-1 combines with J gene TRBJ2-2, with unresolved D. There are 11 residues in the CDR3. CDR1 MGHDK and CDR2 SYGVNS come from the germline V gene. Trimming cost V 11 bases and J 4 bases, with 8 bases left between them. The CDR3 loop reads CAATGTGELFF. DNA of the CDR3: TGTGCCGCAACGGGCACCGGGGAGCTGTTTTTT.

The chain employs TRBV27 and TRBJ1-6; D call uncertain. The V end lost 6 bases, the J end lost 6 bases, and 9 bases lay between the germline ends. Per the germline V gene, CDR1 is MNHEY and CDR2 is SMNVEV (reference sequence). There are 13 residues in the CDR3. This CDR3 reads CASSPVINSPLHF. The CDR3, as DNA: TGTGCCAGCAGCCCAGTGATTAATTCACCCCTCCACTTT.

The genes are TRBV3-1 (or the pseudogene TRBV3-2) and TRBJ1-2; D unclear. Germline V gene lookup returns CDR1 LGHDT and CDR2 YNNKEL (reference sequence). The CDR3 is made up of 13 amino acids. Between the trimmed V and J ends, which lost 3 bases and 5 bases, there was a span of 10 bases. The CDR3 here is CASSQEQLYGYTF. The CDR3 DNA sequence: TGTGCCAGCAGCCAGGAACAGCTTTATGGCTACACCTTC.

This clone was counted a single time. V and J are TRBV10-2 and TRBJ2-1, with D possibly matching TRBD2 (6 bases). Germline lookup yields CDR1 WSHSY and CDR2 SAAADI. V was pared by 4 bases and J by 0 bases, with 10 bases between. The CDR3 contains 15 residues. CDR3 in amino acids: CASSVAESSYNEQFF. In nucleotides, the CDR3 is TGCGCCAGCAGTGTAGCGGAGAGCTCCTACAATGAGCAGTTCTTC.

This chain links TRBV7-2 with TRBJ2-7; 7 bases match TRBD1. The V and J ends lost 2 bases and 5 bases, in that order; junction bases with no gene match: 3. Germline loops: CDR1 SGHTA, CDR2 FQGNSA. The CDR3 sequence is 13 residues long. In nucleotides, the CDR3 is TGTGCCAGCAGCTTAAACAGGGGAGACGAGCAGTACTTC. Its translation is CASSLNRGDEQYF. Full variable domain (missing parts from reference TRBV7-2 and TRBJ2-7): GAGVSQSPSNKVTEKGKDVELRCDPISGHTALYWYRQSLGQGLEFLIYFQGNSAPDKSGLPSDRFSAERTGGSVSTLTIQRTQQEDSAVYLCASSLNRGDEQYFGPGTRLTVT.

The V call is TRBV5-8, the J call TRBJ2-6; D unclear. This CDR3 spans 14 amino acids. Germline CDR1 reads SGHTS; CDR2 reads YDEGEE. V was cut by 2 bases and J by 4 bases, with 7 bases left in between. CDR3 DNA: TGTGCCAGCAGCTTTGGGCCCGGGGCCAACGTCCTGACTTTC. This gives the protein CASSFGPGANVLTF.